This passage covers 15 T cell receptor beta chains from one sample sequenced in a study of T cells in Graves' hyperthyroidism and ophthalmopathy. Regions amplified from RNA transcripts were the TCR beta CDR3 regions. When the TCR CDR3 underwent first-round RT-PCR, the HTBI primer set was used. TCRdb redid the calling of the multiplex PCR reads with MiXCR, one entry per CDR3 protein. The sample shows roughly 380,000 distinct CDR3 sequences, about 13% of them seen only once. The sequenced sample was blood. These receptors were taken from a man aged 30-40 years with Graves' hyperthyroidism that later progressed to Graves' ophthalmopathy.

This clonotype was seen ten or more times. The J gene is TRBJ2-3, the V gene TRBV6-1; 15 bases are shared with TRBD2. The CDR3 spans 21 residues. After removal of 5 bases from V and 1 base from J, the junction contained 16 bases not matched to a gene. Germline loops: CDR1 MNHNS, CDR2 SASEGT. CDR3 amino acids: CASSYLGTSGGKVFRTDTQYF. In DNA, the CDR3 is TGTGCCAGCAGTTACCTCGGGACTAGCGGGGGGAAGGTCTTTCGCACAGATACGCAGTATTTT.

This clonotype was observed a few times. Being one base from a much bigger clone, this may be a read error. This chain joins TRBV6-1 and TRBJ2-1, with 9 positions matching TRBD1. The CDR3 extends over 16 amino acids. Per germline, CDR1 MNHNS and CDR2 SASEGT. The CDR3 loop reads CASSDRTGVRDNEQLF. The CDR3 nucleotides are TGTGCCAGCAGTGATAGGACAGGGGTTAGGGACAATGAGCAGCTCTTC.

Points on this clonotype: It may be a read error: a sequence one base away is much more abundant. The rearrangement links TRBV28 to TRBJ1-4; D gene ambiguous. CDR1 is MDHEN, CDR2 SYDVKM, per germline. Deletions cut 9 bases from V and 5 bases from J, with 13 bases between. The CDR3 is 13 residues long. CDR3 DNA: TGTGCCAGTGTCGTAGGTGACAATGAAAAACTGTTTTTT. Its protein is CASVVGDNEKLFF.

The chain is built from TRBV5-6 and TRBJ2-7, with D unclear. This CDR3 spans 13 amino acids. V was pared by 0 bases and J by 2 bases, with 6 bases between. CDR1 and CDR2 (germline): SGHDT, YYEEEE. CDR3 sequence: CASSLGHAYEQYF. CDR3 nucleotides: TGTGCCAGCAGCTTGGGACATGCCTACGAGCAGTACTTC.

This clonotype was recorded a few times. The rearrangement links TRBV5-1 to TRBJ1-5; TRBD1 aligns across 8 bases. CDR1 is SGHRS, CDR2 YFSETQ, per germline. V trimming: 3 bases; J trimming: 6 bases; junction bases outside the gene matches: 5. CDR3 length equals 14 residues. The CDR3 region is CASSSDRVGQPQHF. The CDR3 DNA reads TGCGCCAGCAGCTCGGACAGGGTGGGTCAGCCCCAGCATTTT.

This clonotype has at least ten counts. The gene calls are TRBV6-1 and TRBJ1-5; 7 positions match TRBD1. This CDR3 is 15 amino acids long. The germline V gene has CDR1 MNHNS and CDR2 SASEGT. J was trimmed by 2 bases and V by 4 bases; bases with no gene match: 5. The CDR3: CASSVQGVGNQPQHF. The CDR3 coding sequence is TGTGCCAGCAGTGTGCAGGGGGTTGGCAATCAGCCCCAGCATTTT.

This chain uses TRBV3-1 with TRBJ1-3, with 9 bases fitting TRBD1. V lost 2 bases, J lost 2 bases, and 1 base stayed unmatched. The length of the CDR3 is 15 residues. Germline lookup yields CDR1 LGHDT and CDR2 YNNKEL (reference sequence). The CDR3 DNA reads TGTGCCAGCAGCCAACGACAGGGGGCTGGAAACACCATATATTTT. Encoded protein: CASSQRQGAGNTIYF.

This clonotype was counted between two and nine times. The rearrangement links TRBV3-1 to TRBJ2-7; tentatively, D is TRBD2 (5 bases). CDR3 length equals 15 residues. V was shortened by 4 bases and J by 2 bases, with 15 bases between the two germline ends. Per germline, CDR1 LGHDT and CDR2 YNNKEL (reference sequence). This chain's CDR3 is CASSPRTGNTYEQYF. The CDR3 DNA follows: TGTGCCAGCAGCCCGAGGACGGGAAACACCTACGAGCAGTACTTC.

Only a few counts were recorded for this clonotype. J is TRBJ2-1 and V is TRBV12-3 or TRBV12-4; TRBD2 matches at 7 bases. The CDR3 extends over 13 amino acids. V shed 5 bases, J shed 3 bases, and the junction held 1 base outside the gene matches. The CDR3 region has the DNA TGTGCCAGCAGTGGACTAGTCTACAATGAGCAGTTCTTC. It yields the protein CASSGLVYNEQFF.

The table lists this clonotype with many counts. J is TRBJ2-7 and V is TRBV5-1; D is possibly TRBD1 (6 bases). Trimming took 4 bases from V and 2 from J, leaving 16 bases between them. CDR1 is SGHRS and CDR2 is YFSETQ in the germline V gene. The CDR3 consists of 15 residues. In nucleotides, the CDR3 is TGCGCCAGCAGCCGTTTCCCGGACAGCACCTACGAGCAGTACTTC. As protein: CASSRFPDSTYEQYF.

There are many counts of this clonotype. This chain links TRBV6-1 with TRBJ1-5; maybe TRBD1 (6 bases). Germline V gene sequence: CDR1 MNHNS, CDR2 SASEGT. The CDR3 totals 13 residues. Deletions cut 5 bases from V and 7 bases from J, with 12 bases between. CDR3 amino acids: CASSLTGRQPQHF. The CDR3 coding sequence is TGTGCCAGCAGTTTGACAGGCAGACAGCCCCAGCATTTT.

This clonotype was counted ten times or more. This chain connects TRBV30 to TRBJ1-1, with a tentative D call TRBD1 (5 bases). Germline CDR1 and CDR2: GTSNPN and SVGIG (reference sequence). The CDR3 is 14 amino acids. The V end was cut by 0 bases, the J end by 3 bases, with 11 bases between. CDR3 in amino acids: CAWSVVGGDTEAFF. The CDR3 nucleotides are TGTGCCTGGAGTGTAGTCGGGGGAGACACTGAAGCTTTCTTT.

The table lists this clonotype with many counts. The chain has TRBV27 and TRBJ2-7; 7 bases agree with TRBD1. Germline V gene data show CDR1 as MNHEY and CDR2 as SMNVEV (reference sequence). J lost 5 bases, V lost 2 bases, and 9 bases had no gene match. There are 15 residues in the CDR3. This chain's CDR3 is CASSLSLQGLHEQYF. The CDR3 nucleotides read TGTGCCAGCAGTTTAAGCCTACAGGGGCTGCACGAGCAGTACTTC.

There are a few counts of this clonotype. The genes are TRBV6-2 or TRBV6-3 and TRBJ2-6; tentative D call: TRBD2 (7 bases). V shed 6 bases and J shed 2 bases, with 17 bases lying between them. The CDR3 covers 17 residues. Germline V gene lookup returns CDR1 MNHEY and CDR2 SVGEGT. The CDR3 here is CASRKSGGGTGANVLTF. In DNA, the CDR3 is TGTGCCAGCAGGAAATCGGGGGGCGGAACTGGGGCCAACGTCCTGACTTTC.

This clonotype was picked up many times. The chain carries TRBV3-1 and TRBJ1-1, with D unclear. The length of the CDR3 is 12 residues. From germline, CDR1 is LGHDT and CDR2 YNNKEL (reference sequence). The ends were cut back, 1 base at V and 6 bases at J, with 6 bases in the middle. CDR3 DNA sequence: TGTGCCAGCAGCCAAGGCCACCCTGAAGCTTTCTTT. Translated: CASSQGHPEAFF.